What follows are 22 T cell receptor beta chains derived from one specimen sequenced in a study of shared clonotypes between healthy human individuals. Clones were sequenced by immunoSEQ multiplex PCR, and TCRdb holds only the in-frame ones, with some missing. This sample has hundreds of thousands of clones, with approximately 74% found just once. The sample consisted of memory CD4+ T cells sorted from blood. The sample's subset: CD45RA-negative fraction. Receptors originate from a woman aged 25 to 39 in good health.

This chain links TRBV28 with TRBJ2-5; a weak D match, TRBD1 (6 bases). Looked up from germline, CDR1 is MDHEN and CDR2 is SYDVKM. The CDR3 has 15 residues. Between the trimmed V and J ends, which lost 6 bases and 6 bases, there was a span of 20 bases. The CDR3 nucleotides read TGTGCCAGCAGGATTGCCGGGACATTGGGGAAGACCCAGTACTTC. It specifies CASRIAGTLGKTQYF.

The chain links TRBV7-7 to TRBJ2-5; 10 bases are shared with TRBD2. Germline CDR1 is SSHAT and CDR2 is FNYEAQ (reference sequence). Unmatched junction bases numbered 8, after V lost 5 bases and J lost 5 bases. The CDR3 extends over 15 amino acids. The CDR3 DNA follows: TGTGCCAGCAGCCCCACTAGCGGGACGGTGGAGACCCAGTACTTC. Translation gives CASSPTSGTVETQYF.

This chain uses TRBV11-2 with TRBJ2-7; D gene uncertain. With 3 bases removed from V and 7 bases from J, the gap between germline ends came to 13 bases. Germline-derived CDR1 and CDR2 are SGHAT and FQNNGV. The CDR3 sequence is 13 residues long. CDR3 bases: TGTGCCAGCAGCTTCACGACTGGCGTGGAGCAGTACTTC. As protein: CASSFTTGVEQYF.

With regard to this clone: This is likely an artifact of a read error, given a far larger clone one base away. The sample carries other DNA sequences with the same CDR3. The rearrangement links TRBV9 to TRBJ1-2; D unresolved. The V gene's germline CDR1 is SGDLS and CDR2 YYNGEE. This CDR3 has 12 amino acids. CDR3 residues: CASSVFPYGYTF. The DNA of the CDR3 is TGTGCCAGCAGCGTATTCCCCTATGGCTACACTTTC.

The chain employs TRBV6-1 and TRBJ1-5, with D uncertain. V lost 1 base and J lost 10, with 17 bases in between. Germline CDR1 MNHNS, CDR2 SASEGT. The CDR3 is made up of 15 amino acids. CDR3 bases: TGTGCCAGCAGTGAAGACCGGGGTGAGGGTATTCCCCAGCATTTT. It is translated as CASSEDRGEGIPQHF.

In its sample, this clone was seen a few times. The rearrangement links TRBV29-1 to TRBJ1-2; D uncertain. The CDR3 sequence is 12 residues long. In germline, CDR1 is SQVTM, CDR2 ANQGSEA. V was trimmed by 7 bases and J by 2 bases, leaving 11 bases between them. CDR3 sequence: CSGSGVNYGYTF. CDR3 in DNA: TGCAGCGGATCTGGGGTAAACTATGGCTACACCTTC.

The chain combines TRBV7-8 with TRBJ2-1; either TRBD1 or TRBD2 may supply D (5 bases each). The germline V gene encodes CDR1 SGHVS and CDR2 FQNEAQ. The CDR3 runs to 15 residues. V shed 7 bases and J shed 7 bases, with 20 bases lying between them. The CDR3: CASTIPRGGTNEQFF. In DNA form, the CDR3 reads TGTGCCAGCACGATCCCGAGGGGCGGAACGAATGAGCAGTTCTTC.

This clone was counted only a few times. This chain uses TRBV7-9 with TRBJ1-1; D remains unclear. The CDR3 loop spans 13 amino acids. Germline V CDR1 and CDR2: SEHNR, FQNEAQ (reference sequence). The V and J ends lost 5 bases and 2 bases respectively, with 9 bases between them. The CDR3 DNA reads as TGTGCCAGCAGCCGTGGATTTAACACTGAAGCTTTCTTT. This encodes CASSRGFNTEAFF.

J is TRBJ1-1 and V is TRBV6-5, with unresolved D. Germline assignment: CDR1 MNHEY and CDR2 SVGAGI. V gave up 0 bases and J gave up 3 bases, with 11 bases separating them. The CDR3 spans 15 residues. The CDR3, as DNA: TGTGCCAGCAGTTACTCGAGGGAGATTGACACTGAAGCTTTCTTT. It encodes CASSYSREIDTEAFF.

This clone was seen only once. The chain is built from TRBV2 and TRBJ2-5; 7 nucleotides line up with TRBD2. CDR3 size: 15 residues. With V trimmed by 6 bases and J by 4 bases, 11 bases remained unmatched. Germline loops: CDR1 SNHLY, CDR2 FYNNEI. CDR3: CASRVSGTPGETQYF. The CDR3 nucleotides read TGTGCCAGCAGAGTGAGCGGGACCCCGGGAGAGACCCAGTACTTC.

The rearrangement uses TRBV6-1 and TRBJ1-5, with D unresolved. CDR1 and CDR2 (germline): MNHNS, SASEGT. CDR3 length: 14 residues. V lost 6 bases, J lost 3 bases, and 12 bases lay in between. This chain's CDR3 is CASRGYNDNQPQHF. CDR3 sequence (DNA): TGTGCCAGCAGGGGATATAACGACAATCAGCCCCAGCATTTT.

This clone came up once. The CDR3 DNA reads as TGTGCCAGCAGTGAAACTTTGATGGCTTTCTTT. It is translated as CASSETLMAFF. This chain uses TRBV6-1 with TRBJ1-1; no firm D call. Germline CDR1 and CDR2: MNHNS and SASEGT. There are 11 residues in the CDR3. The ends were cut back, 2 bases at V and 11 bases at J, with 9 bases in the middle.

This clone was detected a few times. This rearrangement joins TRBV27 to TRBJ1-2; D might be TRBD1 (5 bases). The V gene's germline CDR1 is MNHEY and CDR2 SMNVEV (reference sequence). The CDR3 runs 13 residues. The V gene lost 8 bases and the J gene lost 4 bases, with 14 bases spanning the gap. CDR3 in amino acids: CASGAQEGYGYTF. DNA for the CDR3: TGTGCCAGCGGGGCCCAGGAGGGCTATGGCTACACCTTC.

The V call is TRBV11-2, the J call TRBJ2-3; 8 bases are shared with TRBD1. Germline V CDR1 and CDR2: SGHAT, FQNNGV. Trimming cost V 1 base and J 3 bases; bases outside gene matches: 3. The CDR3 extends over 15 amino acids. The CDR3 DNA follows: TGTGCCAGCAGCTTAGGGACAGGGTTTACAGATACGCAGTATTTT. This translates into CASSLGTGFTDTQYF.

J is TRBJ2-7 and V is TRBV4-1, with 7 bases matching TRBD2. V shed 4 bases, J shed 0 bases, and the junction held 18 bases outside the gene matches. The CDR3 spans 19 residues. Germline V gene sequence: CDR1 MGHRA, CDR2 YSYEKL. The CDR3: CASSPREFSAGDFSYEQYF. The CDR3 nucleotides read TGCGCCAGCAGCCCCAGAGAATTCTCTGCGGGAGATTTCTCCTACGAGCAGTACTTC.

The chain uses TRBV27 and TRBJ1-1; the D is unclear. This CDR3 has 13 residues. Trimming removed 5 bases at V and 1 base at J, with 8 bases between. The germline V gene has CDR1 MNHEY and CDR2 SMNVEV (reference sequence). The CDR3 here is CASSLTTNTEAFF. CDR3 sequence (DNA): TGTGCCAGCAGTCTAACCACGAACACTGAAGCTTTCTTT.

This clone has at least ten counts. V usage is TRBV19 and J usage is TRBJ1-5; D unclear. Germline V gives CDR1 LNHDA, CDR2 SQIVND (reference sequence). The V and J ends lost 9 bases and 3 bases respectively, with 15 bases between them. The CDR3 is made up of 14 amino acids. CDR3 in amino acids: CASKFRELNQPQHF. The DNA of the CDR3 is TGTGCCAGCAAATTTCGGGAACTCAATCAGCCCCAGCATTTT.

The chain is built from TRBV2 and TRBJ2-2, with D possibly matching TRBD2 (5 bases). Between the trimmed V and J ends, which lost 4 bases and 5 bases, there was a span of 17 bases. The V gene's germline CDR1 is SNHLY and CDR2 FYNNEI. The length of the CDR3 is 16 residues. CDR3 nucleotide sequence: TGTGCCAGCAGTGTACAGAGCGGACTCGTTACCGGGGAGCTGTTTTTT. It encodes CASSVQSGLVTGELFF.

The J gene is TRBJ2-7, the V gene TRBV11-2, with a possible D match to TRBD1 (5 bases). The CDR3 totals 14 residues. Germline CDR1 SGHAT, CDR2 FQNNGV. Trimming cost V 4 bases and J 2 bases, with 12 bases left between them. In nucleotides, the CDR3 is TGTGCCAGCAGCTCACAGGCTACGCCCTACGAGCAGTACTTC. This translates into CASSSQATPYEQYF.

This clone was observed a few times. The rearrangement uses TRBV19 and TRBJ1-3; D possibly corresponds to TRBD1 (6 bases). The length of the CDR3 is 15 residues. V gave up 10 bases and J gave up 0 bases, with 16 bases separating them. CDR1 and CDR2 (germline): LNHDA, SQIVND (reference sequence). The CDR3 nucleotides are TGTGCCACCGCGGACAGCCTTTACTCTGGAAACACCATATATTTT. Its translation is CATADSLYSGNTIYF.

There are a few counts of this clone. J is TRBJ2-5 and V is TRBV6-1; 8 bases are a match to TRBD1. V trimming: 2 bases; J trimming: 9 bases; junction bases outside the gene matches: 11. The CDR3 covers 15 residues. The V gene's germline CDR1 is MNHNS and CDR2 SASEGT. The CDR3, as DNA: TGTGCCAGCAGTGAAAATGTGGGACAGGACATGCCCCAGTACTTC. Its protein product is CASSENVGQDMPQYF.

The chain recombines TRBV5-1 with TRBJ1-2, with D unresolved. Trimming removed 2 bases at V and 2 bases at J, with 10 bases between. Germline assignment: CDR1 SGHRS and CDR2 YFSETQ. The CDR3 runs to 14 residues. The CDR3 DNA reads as TGCGCCAGCAGCTTATCGAGTACCAACTATGGCTACACCTTC. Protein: CASSLSSTNYGYTF.